This T cell receptor beta chain was recovered during a study of identical twins. The donor group consisted entirely of healthy Caucasians. V shed 2 bases, J shed 7 bases, and the junction held 7 bases outside the gene matches. Per germline, CDR1 MNHEY and CDR2 SVGAGI. The CDR3 runs to 15 residues. Findings of the study overall: The more abundant beta clonotypes in cord blood had fewer insertions, and memory repertoires did not show this. A partial confounding effect on zero-insertion analyses could come from invariant MAIT and iNKT cells. Alpha sequences out of frame and shared by twins had excess low generation probability.

TCRdb passed the 5' RACE reads through MiXCR, listing each CDR3 protein once. The sample shows more than 350,000 distinct CDR3 sequences, about 9% of them seen only once. This clonotype showed up just a few times. Its antigen is unknown. This clonotype was obtained from a woman between 50 and 59 years old in good health. The material sequenced was naive T cells sorted from blood. V and J are TRBV6-5 and TRBJ1-4; 7 nucleotides line up with TRBD1. The CDR3 coding sequence is TGTGCCAGCAGTTACGAGACAGGGTTCGGTGAAAAACTGTTTTTT. This translates into CASSYETGFGEKLFF.